Listed below are T cell receptor beta chains from one sample, sequenced in a study of cytotoxic CD8 clonotypes in ibrutinib-treated CLL. TCRdb keeps only in-frame clones here, not all; method: immunoSEQ multiplex PCR. This table has almost 45,000 clones, approximately 70% appearing once. The material was PBMCs, obtained after 12 months of ibrutinib treatment. These receptors all stem from a human donor with chronic lymphocytic leukemia. Both conserved end residues are part of each CDR3. The order of the fields is clone size, V gene, J gene, D gene, CDR3 DNA, CDR3 protein. A D gene is named only where the DNA matches it firmly. Clone size, where shown, is once, few, many, or a class for clones that have expanded.

few	TRBV30	TRBJ1-5	-	TGTGCCTGGAGTGTACACGGTACAGGTCAGCCCCAGCATTTT	CAWSVHGTGQPQHF
-	TRBV11-2	TRBJ2-2	TRBD1	TGTGCCAGCAGCTTGGGACAGTCCAACACCGGGGAGCTGTTTTTT	CASSLGQSNTGELFF
-	TRBV6-6	TRBJ1-1	-	TGTGCCAGCAGTTACCCGACCGGGACCCTGGACACTGAAGCTTTCTTT	CASSYPTGTLDTEAFF
few	TRBV2	TRBJ2-1	TRBD1	TGTGCCAGCAGCGACAGGGGCGGAATGGAGCAGTTCTTC	CASSDRGGMEQFF
-	TRBV19	TRBJ2-3	-	TGTGCCAGTAGTGACCTCAGCGGAAGCACAGATACGCAGTATTTT	CASSDLSGSTDTQYF
-	TRBV6-5	TRBJ2-1	-	TGTGCCAGCGGAGCCAATGAGCAGTTCTTC	CASGANEQFF
few	TRBV27	TRBJ1-1	-	TGTGCCAGCAGTTCCCCCCGTGGGAACACTGAAGCTTTCTTT	CASSSPRGNTEAFF
-	TRBV11-2	TRBJ1-5	TRBD1	TGTGCCAGCAGCCGGGGGGGGACAGTAAGTCAGCCCCAGCATTTT	CASSRGGTVSQPQHF
-	TRBV9	TRBJ2-5	-	TGTGCCAGCGGCGCAGGGGTGGGGGAGACCCAGTACTTC	CASGAGVGETQYF
-	TRBV5-4	TRBJ2-1	-	TGTGCCAGCAGCTTGTCCTCAAGAAATGAGCAGTTCTTC	CASSLSSRNEQFF
-	TRBV10-2	TRBJ2-7	-	TGCGCCAGCACGGATCTGGACGAGCAGTACTTC	CASTDLDEQYF
-	TRBV19	TRBJ2-1	TRBD1	TGTGCCAGTAGTATAATTCCCCGACAGGGTTTGAATGAGCAGTTCTTC	CASSIIPRQGLNEQFF
-	TRBV6-1	TRBJ2-5	TRBD2	TGTGCCACCTCAGCGGGAGTCGCAGAGACCCAGTACTTC	CATSAGVAETQYF
-	TRBV7-2	TRBJ2-5	TRBD1	TGTGCCAGCAGCTTGACAGGGCTGGGGAGAATCCAAGAGACCCAGTACTTC	CASSLTGLGRIQETQYF
-	TRBV19	TRBJ2-1	TRBD2	TGTGCCAGTTTACCTAGCGGTCCTACCAATGAGCAGTTCTTC	CASLPSGPTNEQFF
-	TRBV4-1	TRBJ2-7	-	TGCGCCAGCAGCCAAGATCGGTCCGAGCAGTACTTC	CASSQDRSEQYF
-	TRBV10-3	TRBJ2-6	-	TGTGCCATCACTCCGGACTTAGCTGGGGCCAACGTCCTGACTTTC	CAITPDLAGANVLTF
-	TRBV7-2	TRBJ2-5	TRBD2	TGTGCCAGCAGCTTACGGGGAAGCGGGAGGGCAGAGACCCAGTACTTC	CASSLRGSGRAETQYF
-	TRBV25-1	TRBJ2-3	-	TGTGCCAGCAGTGAATTCACCACAGATACGCAGTATTTT	CASSEFTTDTQYF
-	TRBV4-1	TRBJ1-5	TRBD1	TGCGCCAGCAGCCAAGCCCCGGGACAGACAAATCAGCCCCAGCATTTT	CASSQAPGQTNQPQHF
-	TRBV2	TRBJ2-2	TRBD2	TGTGCCAGCAGGCCTCGACTAGCGGGGGGCGGGGAGCTGTTTTTT	CASRPRLAGGGELFF
-	TRBV7-9	TRBJ2-2	-	TGTGCCAGCAGCTTAGGGGACATTTCCGGCGGGGAGCTGTTTTTT	CASSLGDISGGELFF
once	TRBV5-1	TRBJ2-7	-	TGCGCCAGCAGCTTGGTGGGGGGTAGGACCTACGAGCAGTACTTC	CASSLVGGRTYEQYF
-	TRBV5-1	TRBJ1-1	-	TGCGCCAGCAGCTTGTTTAACACTGAAGCTTTCTTT	CASSLFNTEAFF
-	TRBV6-1	TRBJ2-7	-	TGTGCCAGCAGTGAAATACCGACCGTGCCCAACGAGCAGTACTTC	CASSEIPTVPNEQYF
-	TRBV2	TRBJ1-1	TRBD1	TGTGCCAGCAGTCCAGATGGACAGGGCACTGAAGCTTTCTTT	CASSPDGQGTEAFF
-	TRBV29-1	TRBJ2-6	-	TGCAGCGTTGAATCCGGATCTGGGGCCAACGTCCTGACTTTC	CSVESGSGANVLTF
-	TRBV28	TRBJ1-5	-	TGTGCCAGCAGTTTAACAGCGGACCCCGATCAGCCCCAGCATTTT	CASSLTADPDQPQHF
-	TRBV28	TRBJ1-2	TRBD1	TGTGCCAGTTTACGGACAGGGGAGTATGGCTACACCTTC	CASLRTGEYGYTF
-	TRBV28	TRBJ1-5	-	TGTGCCAGCAGTGCAACGAGGCCCCAGCATTTT	CASSATRPQHF
-	TRBV2	TRBJ1-2	TRBD1	TGTGCCAGCACCGTACAGGGGGGGAATGGCTACACCTTC	CASTVQGGNGYTF
-	TRBV9	TRBJ2-7	-	TGTGCCAGCAGCCTAGGGACGCAGAGCTCCTACGAGCAGTACTTC	CASSLGTQSSYEQYF
-	TRBV6-5	TRBJ2-5	TRBD1	TGTGCCAGCAGTTACGACAGGGGGAAAGAGACCCAGTACTTC	CASSYDRGKETQYF
-	TRBV18	TRBJ2-3	-	TGTGCCAGCTCACCCTCGGGGTCGACGCAGTATTTT	CASSPSGSTQYF
-	TRBV10-3	TRBJ2-7	TRBD1	TGTGCCATCAGCCCCGGGACAGGGCTCGAGCAGTACTTC	CAISPGTGLEQYF
-	TRBV7-9	TRBJ2-7	TRBD1	TGTGCCAGCAGCCCCACGACAGGGGGACTGTACTTC	CASSPTTGGLYF
-	TRBV29-1	TRBJ2-5	-	TGCAGCGTTGGTAATATCGGGACGGGACAAGAGACCCAGTACTTC	CSVGNIGTGQETQYF
-	TRBV7-8	TRBJ2-3	-	TGTGCCAGCAGCTTAGCGATGGTCACAGATACGCAGTATTTT	CASSLAMVTDTQYF
once	TRBV5-4	TRBJ1-2	TRBD1	TGTGCCAGCAGCCGACAGGGGGTGCGGAATAACTATGGCTACACCTTC	CASSRQGVRNNYGYTF
-	TRBV19	TRBJ2-1	TRBD2	TGTGCCAGTAGTACCACTCGTGCTCAGCGGGAGGGTGACAATGAGCAGTTCTTC	CASSTTRAQREGDNEQFF
once	TRBV27	TRBJ2-7	-	TGTGCCAGCAGTTTAAACAGTAGACGGACAGCGTACGAGCAGTACTTC	CASSLNSRRTAYEQYF
-	TRBV2	TRBJ2-3	-	TGTGCCAGCAGTGGCCTGCGAGAGGGTGTCACAGATACGCAGTATTTT	CASSGLREGVTDTQYF